This T cell receptor beta chain emerged from a study of T-cell reconstitution after alpha-beta-depleted transplantation in children. The CDR3 spans 16 residues. The germline V gene encodes CDR1 KGHDR and CDR2 SFDVKD. With V trimmed by 1 base and J by 5 bases, 4 bases remained unmatched. This clonotype was counted a few times. Its antigen is undetermined. Unique molecular identifiers tagged the TCRbeta library. A single record per CDR3 protein comes from TCRdb applying MiXCR to the PCR reads. The profile shows fewer than 700,000 distinct CDR3 sequences, 10% to 15% of them singletons. Study findings and constraints: Certain patients had high TCRbeta diversity at day 60, and it came from recipient T cells and thymic progenitors that survived. As was reported, about two months after transplant, alpha-beta T cells came from several hundred expanded graft clones. Newly produced T cells mostly accounted for T-cell counts and diversity one year post-transplant.

Sequencing used PBMCs, mostly from graft donor cells, obtained 360 days after TCRalphabeta/CD19-depleted stem cell transplant. This sequence joins TRBV24-1 and TRBJ2-5; 12 nucleotides align to TRBD2. This clonotype was obtained from a male patient between 10 and 17 years old who had a stem cell transplant for acute myeloid leukemia, so the T cells may come from the graft donor. The CDR3 protein is CATSDFRLAGVETQYF. CDR3 sequence (DNA): TGTGCCACCAGTGATTTCCGACTAGCGGGAGTGGAGACCCAGTACTTC.